A selection of T cell receptor beta chains follows, all from one sample in a study of cytomegalovirus exposure and HLA in healthy donors. Sequencing used immunoSEQ multiplex PCR; TCRdb keeps in-frame clones, though not all of them. The profile shows about 120,000 clones, around three quarters of them singletons. The sequenced material came from PBMCs. The receptors stem from a human donor in good health. CDR3s include the opening cysteine and the closing phenylalanine or tryptophan. D genes are given only for firm matches. Size tells how often a clone was seen (once, few, many) or the class of an expanded clone, and some rows leave it out.

d_call j_call clone_size v_call cdr3_aa cdr3_nt
TRBD2 TRBJ2-7 NA TRBV7-9 CASSLGLAGGSYEQYF TGTGCCAGCAGCTTAGGTTTGGCGGGAGGGTCCTACGAGCAGTACTTC
NA TRBJ2-7 NA TRBV5-1 CASSRGSEGVEQYF TGCGCCAGCAGCCGCGGATCCGAAGGGGTCGAGCAGTACTTC
NA TRBJ2-1 NA TRBV5-1 CASSLAAGSYNEQFF TGCGCCAGCAGCTTGGCGGCGGGATCCTACAATGAGCAGTTCTTC
TRBD1 TRBJ2-1 NA TRBV7-8 CASRAAGQEYNEQFF TGTGCCAGCAGGGCAGCAGGACAGGAGTACAATGAGCAGTTCTTC
TRBD2 TRBJ2-1 NA TRBV4-1 CASSQDRRAGSYNEQFF TGCGCCAGCAGCCAAGATCGACGAGCGGGATCTTACAATGAGCAGTTCTTC
NA TRBJ2-6 NA TRBV7-9 CASSLGGTGANVLTF TGTGCCAGCAGCTTAGGAGGGACTGGGGCCAACGTCCTGACTTTC
TRBD2 TRBJ2-2 NA TRBV11-3 CASSRSGAETGELFF TGTGCCAGCAGTCGAAGCGGGGCCGAGACCGGGGAGCTGTTTTTT
NA TRBJ1-1 NA TRBV5-1 CASSLGTANTEAFF TGCGCCAGCAGCTTGGGGACAGCGAACACTGAAGCTTTCTTT
TRBD1 TRBJ2-1 NA TRBV6-4 CASSVDRATGEQFF TGTGCCAGCAGTGTAGACAGGGCTACAGGTGAGCAGTTCTTC
NA TRBJ2-1 NA TRBV4-1 CASSHRVESEQFF TGCGCCAGCAGCCACCGGGTGGAGAGTGAGCAGTTCTTC
NA TRBJ2-1 NA TRBV28 CASSSGGSGYNEQFF TGTGCCAGCAGCTCCGGAGGGAGCGGCTACAATGAGCAGTTCTTC
TRBD1 TRBJ2-7 NA TRBV19 CASKYGQETTYEQYF TGTGCCAGTAAGTACGGACAGGAGACTACCTACGAGCAGTACTTC
NA TRBJ2-2 NA TRBV5-1 CASRFGGAGTGELFF TGCGCCAGCAGGTTTGGAGGCGCGGGCACCGGGGAGCTGTTTTTT
NA TRBJ2-3 few TRBV5-1 CASSLGQGSTDTQYF TGCGCCAGCAGCTTGGGGCAGGGAAGCACAGATACGCAGTATTTT
NA TRBJ2-6 NA TRBV28 CASRGQRVVSGANVLTF TGTGCCAGCAGGGGACAAAGAGTGGTCTCTGGGGCCAACGTCCTGACTTTC
TRBD1 TRBJ1-4 few TRBV7-2 CASSLASRDSGRELFF TGTGCCAGCAGCTTAGCGAGCAGGGACAGCGGCAGAGAACTGTTTTTT
TRBD1 TRBJ1-5 once TRBV6-1 CASSADRDQPQHF TGTGCCAGCAGTGCAGACAGGGATCAGCCCCAGCATTTT
NA TRBJ1-2 once TRBV7-2 CASSVQGINYGYTF TGTGCCAGCAGCGTCCAGGGGATAAATTATGGCTACACCTTC
TRBD2 TRBJ2-1 once TRBV19 CASSAAGGPYEQFF TGTGCCAGTTCAGCGGCGGGAGGGCCCTATGAGCAGTTCTTC
NA TRBJ2-7 NA TRBV28 CASSRGGTAFYEQYF TGTGCCAGCAGCAGGGGCGGGACAGCCTTCTACGAGCAGTACTTC
NA TRBJ1-2 NA TRBV30 CAWSVGGGTAGYTF TGTGCCTGGAGTGTAGGCGGGGGGACGGCTGGCTACACCTTC
NA TRBJ2-5 NA TRBV7-2 CASSQNGGPQETQYF TGTGCCAGCAGCCAAAACGGAGGGCCTCAAGAGACCCAGTACTTC
NA TRBJ2-7 NA TRBV7-8 CASSLMSGEGREQYF TGTGCCAGCAGCTTAATGTCGGGAGAGGGACGGGAGCAGTACTTC
TRBD1 TRBJ1-5 NA TRBV30 CAWSPRQGALAQPQHF TGTGCCTGGAGTCCCCGACAGGGGGCTTTGGCTCAGCCCCAGCATTTT
NA TRBJ1-5 NA TRBV18 CASSPPFRVGQPQHF TGTGCCAGCTCACCACCGTTCAGGGTAGGACAGCCCCAGCATTTT
TRBD2 TRBJ2-3 NA TRBV28 CASSLPAGEGGTDTQYF TGTGCCAGCAGTTTACCGGCGGGAGAGGGTGGGACAGATACGCAGTATTTT
NA TRBJ1-6 NA TRBV5-8 CASSLGGHDNSPLHF TGTGCCAGCAGCTTGGGTGGACATGATAATTCACCCCTCCACTTT
NA TRBJ2-1 NA TRBV28 CASSGSPGSSSYNEQFF TGTGCCAGCAGTGGATCACCAGGCTCGAGCTCCTACAATGAGCAGTTCTTC
NA TRBJ1-5 NA TRBV28 CASSLGQNQPQHF TGTGCCAGCAGTTTAGGCCAGAATCAGCCCCAGCATTTT
NA TRBJ1-3 once TRBV5-8 CASSQGTGGSSGNTIYF TGTGCCAGCAGCCAGGGAACGGGGGGAAGCTCTGGAAACACCATATATTTT
NA TRBJ1-2 NA TRBV2 CASSADRVPGLWDTF TGTGCCAGCAGTGCTGACAGAGTCCCGGGCCTGTGGGACACCTTC
NA TRBJ2-7 NA TRBV7-9 CASSARQAIEEQYF TGTGCCAGCAGCGCGAGACAGGCAATTGAAGAGCAGTACTTC
TRBD1 TRBJ1-4 few TRBV28 CASSPNGQENEKLFF TGTGCCAGCAGTCCCAACGGACAGGAGAATGAAAAACTGTTTTTT
NA TRBJ1-5 once TRBV18 CASSPGGGNQPQHF TGTGCCAGCTCACCAGGAGGCGGCAATCAGCCCCAGCATTTT
NA TRBJ2-2 NA TRBV28 CASSLGSGELFF TGTGCCAGCAGCCTGGGCAGCGGGGAGCTGTTTTTT
TRBD1 TRBJ2-6 few TRBV7-6 CASSPDRGTGANVLTF TGTGCCAGCAGTCCTGACAGGGGGACAGGGGCCAACGTCCTGACTTTC
TRBD1 TRBJ1-2 NA TRBV5-1 CASSLGGGTGNYGYTF TGCGCCAGCAGCTTGGGCGGAGGGACAGGGAACTATGGCTACACCTTC
TRBD1 TRBJ1-2 once TRBV19 CASSPQGFYGYTF TGTGCCAGTAGTCCACAGGGGTTCTATGGCTACACCTTC
NA TRBJ2-1 few TRBV7-8 CASSSSGHAGDEQFF TGTGCCAGCAGCTCCTCAGGGCATGCTGGCGATGAGCAGTTCTTC
TRBD2 TRBJ2-5 NA TRBV5-1 CASSLSPGLAGQGETQYF TGCGCCAGCAGCTTATCTCCCGGACTAGCGGGACAGGGCGAGACCCAGTACTTC
TRBD1 TRBJ1-4 few TRBV2 CASRAADRAGEKLFF TGTGCCAGCAGGGCCGCGGACAGGGCAGGGGAAAAACTGTTTTTT
NA TRBJ2-3 NA TRBV5-1 CASSPLVGGSTDTQYF TGCGCCAGCAGCCCCCTTGTCGGCGGTAGCACAGATACGCAGTATTTT
NA TRBJ2-1 few TRBV6-5 CASSAPTDVNEQFF TGTGCCAGCAGTGCCCCGACAGACGTTAATGAGCAGTTCTTC
NA TRBJ1-1 NA TRBV19 CASSTQGGSTEAFF TGTGCCAGTAGTACACAGGGAGGGAGCACTGAAGCTTTCTTT
NA TRBJ2-7 NA TRBV4-1 CASSQGTGLLAEQYF TGCGCCAGCAGCCAAGGTACAGGGCTCCTAGCCGAGCAGTACTTC
NA TRBJ1-1 NA TRBV6-4 CASSEGHSNTEAFF TGTGCCAGCAGTGAGGGACACTCGAACACTGAAGCTTTCTTT
TRBD1 TRBJ1-5 NA TRBV27 CASSTDRVSNQPQHF TGTGCCAGCAGTACGGACAGGGTAAGCAATCAGCCCCAGCATTTT
TRBD2 TRBJ2-5 NA TRBV28 CASSLGRHGGRSETQYF TGTGCCAGCAGTTTGGGCCGGCATGGCGGGAGATCTGAGACCCAGTACTTC
NA TRBJ1-5 NA TRBV2 CASTGVMSNQPQHF TGTGCCAGCACCGGGGTGATGAGCAATCAGCCCCAGCATTTT
NA TRBJ2-1 NA TRBV6-1 CASSRGYEQFF TGTGCCAGTTCTCGGGGGTATGAGCAGTTCTTC
NA TRBJ1-6 NA TRBV12-5 CASGLGQPNSPLHF TGTGCTAGTGGTTTGGGACAGCCTAATTCACCCCTCCACTTT